What follows is one T cell receptor (beta chain) and its context. The target antigen is unknown. The data originate from a study of shared clonotypes between healthy human individuals. Whole-study results and caveats: Sequencing depth was expected to influence donor clonotype sharing. Although depth was large, rarefaction showed that sequencing of the sorted subsets was incomplete.

The assay was immunoSEQ multiplex PCR, and TCRdb's table has in-frame clones only and misses some. Altogether 1.4 million to 1.5 million clones are present, approximately 97% being singletons, with the ten largest covering roughly 1.2%. V was clipped by 5 bases and J by 8 bases; unmatched bases: 13. Germline lookup yields CDR1 MNHNY and CDR2 SVGAGI (reference sequence). The CDR3 runs to 15 residues. Negatively enriched CD4+ T cells were divided by CD45RA into naive and memory. The specimen was naive CD4+ T cells sorted from blood. This sample's subset: CD45RA+ positively selected. The V call is TRBV6-6, the J call TRBJ1-2; TRBD1 matches 8 bases. This clonotype originated in a man aged 25 to 40 in good health. This CDR3 is CASSTGQGALGGYTF. CDR3 sequence (DNA): TGTGCCAGCAGTACCGGACAGGGAGCTTTGGGCGGCTACACCTTC.